This TCR beta chain was recorded in a study of OX40 agonist ivuxolimab in advanced cancers. The method was immunoSEQ multiplex PCR; TCRdb's version includes in-frame clones alone and lacks a portion of them. The table shows tens of thousands of clones, with roughly nine tenths occurring only once. V lost 3 bases and J 8 bases, leaving 8 bases between the germline ends. CDR1 and CDR2 from the germline V gene are SEHNR and FQNEAQ (reference sequence). The length of the CDR3 is 12 residues. Points from the study as a whole: Mean expanded clone counts were higher in CD8+ than CD4+ T cells.

A remark on this clone: Its target is unknown.

The chain is built from TRBV7-9 and TRBJ2-1, with D unclear. This clonotype was obtained from an adult with an advanced solid tumor such as melanoma, head and neck, liver or kidney cancer. The source material was CD4+ or CD8+ T cells sorted from blood, sampled in a trial of the OX40 agonist ivuxolimab. In nucleotides, the CDR3 is TGTGCCAGCAGCTTCCCATCGGATGAGCAGTTCTTC. Amino acids: CASSFPSDEQFF.